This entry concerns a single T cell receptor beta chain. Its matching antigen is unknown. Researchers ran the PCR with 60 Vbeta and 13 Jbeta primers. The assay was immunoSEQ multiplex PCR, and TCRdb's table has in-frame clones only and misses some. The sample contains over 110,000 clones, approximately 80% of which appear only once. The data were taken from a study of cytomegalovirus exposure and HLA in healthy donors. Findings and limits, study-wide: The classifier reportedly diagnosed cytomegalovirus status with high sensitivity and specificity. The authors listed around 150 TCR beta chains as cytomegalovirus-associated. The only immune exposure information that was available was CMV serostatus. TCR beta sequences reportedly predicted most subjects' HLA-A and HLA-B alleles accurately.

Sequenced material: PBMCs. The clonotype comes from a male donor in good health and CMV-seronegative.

CDR3: CASSPSGRAYNEQFF. The CDR3, as DNA: TGTGCCAGCAGTCCAAGCGGGAGGGCCTACAATGAGCAGTTCTTC. This chain joins TRBV27 and TRBJ2-1, with 10 bases aligning to TRBD2. With V trimmed by 5 bases and J by 2 bases, 3 bases remained unmatched. Germline assignment: CDR1 MNHEY and CDR2 SMNVEV (reference sequence). The CDR3 is 15 residues long.